The next 30 T cell receptor beta chains were all read from a single sample in a study of blood T cells in healthy people across ages. The use of a sample-barcoded 5' primer and a J-beta primer mix characterized a second PCR of 7 to 11 cycles. TCRdb processed the 5' RACE reads anew with MiXCR; each CDR3 protein has one entry. The sample holds 600,000 or so distinct CDR3 sequences; about 45% are singletons and the top ten take around 23%. Sequencing was performed on blood. These receptors all stem from a man older than 75 in good health.

This clonotype has only a few counts. The rearrangement uses TRBV20-1 and TRBJ1-6; D is undetermined. Germline V gene sequence: CDR1 DFQATT, CDR2 SNEGSKA (reference sequence). Between the trimmed V and J ends, which lost 3 bases and 7 bases, there was a span of 7 bases. The CDR3 is 12 amino acids. DNA of the CDR3: TGCAGTGCTAGCCAGAACAATTCACCCCTCCACTTT. It specifies CSASQNNSPLHF.

This clonotype was detected once. The gene calls are TRBV6-6 and TRBJ2-7; D gene unclear. Trimming shortened V by 6 bases and J by 3 bases, and 12 bases separated the two germline ends. The CDR3 covers 13 residues. The germline V gene has CDR1 MNHNY and CDR2 SVGAGI (reference sequence). This CDR3 reads CASSLYKNYEQYF. The CDR3 bases are TGTGCCAGCAGCTTATATAAAAACTACGAGCAGTACTTC.

The chain joins TRBV4-3 to TRBJ2-1; no definite D call. Trimming took off 0 bases at V and 8 bases at J, with 5 bases between the two ends. This CDR3 contains 12 residues. Germline V CDR1 and CDR2: LGHNA, YSLEER. The CDR3 region has the DNA TGCGCCAGCAGCCAAGATTCTGATGAGCAGTTCTTC. It is translated as CASSQDSDEQFF.

The gene calls are TRBV6-6 and TRBJ2-1, with a weak D call TRBD1 (6 bases). This CDR3 has 15 residues. V lost 4 bases to trimming and J lost 3 bases, with 13 bases between them. From germline, CDR1 is MNHNY and CDR2 SVGAGI (reference sequence). The CDR3 nucleotides read TGTGCCAGCAGTTTAGGGACACCTCTCTACAATGAGCAGTTCTTC. The encoded protein is CASSLGTPLYNEQFF.

This clonotype showed up just a few times. This rearrangement joins TRBV10-3 to TRBJ2-3, with 12 nucleotides matching TRBD1. This CDR3 contains 18 residues. Germline-derived CDR1 and CDR2 are ENHRY and SYGVKD. With V trimmed by 6 bases and J by 2 bases, 12 bases remained unmatched. The CDR3, as DNA: TGTGCCATCAGGGCCCGGGACAGGGGGCGCGGGGCCACAGATACGCAGTATTTT. Protein: CAIRARDRGRGATDTQYF.

A remark on this clonotype: A much more abundant neighbour one base away suggests this may be a read error. The CDR3 coding sequence is TGTGCCTGCACCCCGACCCGGGGCGGGAGCACAGATACGCAGTATTTT. Translated: CACTPTRGGSTDTQYF. This chain joins TRBV6-6 and TRBJ2-3; D might be TRBD1 or TRBD2, each matching 5 bases. The CDR3 is 16 amino acids. Trimming removed 11 bases at V and 0 bases at J, with 21 bases between. From germline, CDR1 is MNHNY and CDR2 SVGAGI (reference sequence).

Only a few counts were recorded for this clonotype. V gene TRBV20-1 combines with J gene TRBJ2-3; D may be TRBD2 (6 bases). Germline V gene data show CDR1 as DFQATT and CDR2 as SNEGSKA (reference sequence). V dropped 3 bases and J dropped 0 bases, with 16 bases sitting between them. This CDR3 has 16 amino acids. The CDR3 coding sequence is TGCAGTGCTAGGGAGGGTAGGCGGCGTAGCACAGATACGCAGTATTTT. It specifies CSAREGRRRSTDTQYF.

Concerning this clonotype itself: The junction departs from the called germline gene at one end, perhaps through a read error. The chain couples TRBV7-9 to TRBJ1-1; D not resolved. The CDR3 totals 14 residues. CDR1 and CDR2 (germline): SEHNR, FQNEAQ (reference sequence). Here the CDR3 DNA reads TGTGCCAACAGCTTATTTCATTTATCTCGGGTAGCTTTCTTT. Its protein is CANSLFHLSRVAFF. Filled out from reference TRBV7-9 and TRBJ1-1, the complete variable domain reads DTGVSQNPRHKITKRGQNVTFRCDPISEHNRLYWYRQTLGQGPEFLTYFQNEAQLEKSRLLSDRFSAERPKGSFSTLEIQRTEQGDSAMYLCANSLFHLSRVAFFGQGTRLTVV.

This clonotype was detected only a few times. Here the CDR3 DNA reads TGCGCCAGCAGCCCCGAACCGGGACAGGGTCTCTCCGAGCAGTACTTC. Its translation is CASSPEPGQGLSEQYF. The V call is TRBV4-1, the J call TRBJ2-7; 9 bases are a match to TRBD1. Germline CDR1 is MGHRA and CDR2 is YSYEKL. V lost 4 bases to trimming and J lost 6 bases; unmatched junction nucleotides: 13. This CDR3 is built from 16 residues.

The chain links TRBV4-1 to TRBJ1-6; possibly TRBD1 for D (5 bases). Trimming took 4 bases from V and 5 from J, leaving 12 bases between them. Germline values: CDR1 MGHRA, CDR2 YSYEKL. The CDR3 is 15 amino acids. Written as DNA, the CDR3 is TGCGCCAGCAGCCGGGGGACCCCAGATAATTCACCCCTCCACTTT. Translated, it gives CASSRGTPDNSPLHF.

This clonotype was found once. The V call is TRBV7-2, the J call TRBJ1-3; D ambiguous. Trimming stripped 10 bases from V and 3 bases from J, with 16 bases between. The CDR3 consists of 14 residues. The germline gives CDR1 SGHTA, CDR2 FQGNSA. This CDR3 is CATKGEGGGNTIYF. The DNA of the CDR3 is TGTGCCACCAAGGGCGAGGGCGGTGGAAACACCATATATTTT.

This clonotype was detected only a few times. This sequence joins TRBV5-5 and TRBJ1-2, with TRBD1 matching over 8 bases. The trim removed 4 bases at V and 6 bases at J, leaving 11 bases unmatched. The CDR3 is 15 amino acids. Germline V gives CDR1 SGHKS, CDR2 YYEKEE (reference sequence). The chain's CDR3 is CASSQINQGAHGYTF. The CDR3 DNA sequence: TGTGCCAGCAGCCAGATCAATCAGGGGGCTCATGGCTACACCTTC.

This clonotype was seen a few times. This chain links TRBV3-1 with TRBJ2-3; D is ambiguous. This CDR3 region has 15 residues. Germline loops: CDR1 LGHDT, CDR2 YNNKEL (reference sequence). V gave up 0 bases and J gave up 2 bases, with 9 bases separating them. CDR3 DNA: TGTGCCAGCAGCCAAGACGGTGGGGTCACAGATACGCAGTATTTT. It yields the protein CASSQDGGVTDTQYF.

Only a few counts were recorded for this clonotype. The rearrangement uses TRBV20-1 and TRBJ2-1; tentatively, D is TRBD1 (6 bases). The CDR3 covers 11 residues. V shed 2 bases and J shed 10 bases, with 9 bases lying between them. Germline assignment: CDR1 DFQATT and CDR2 SNEGSKA (reference sequence). The CDR3 bases are TGCAGTGCTAGATACGGGACAGAGCAGTTCTTC. This encodes CSARYGTEQFF.

The rearrangement joins TRBV5-1 to TRBJ2-3, with 14 bases fitting TRBD2. V shed 3 bases and J 7 bases; nucleotides not matched to a gene: 13. The CDR3 sequence is 18 residues long. Germline CDR1 SGHRS, CDR2 YFSETQ. The CDR3 region is CASSSRTGLAGGVHTQYF. The CDR3 DNA reads TGCGCCAGCAGCTCCCGGACCGGACTAGCGGGGGGTGTCCATACGCAGTATTTT.

The V gene is TRBV7-6, the J gene TRBJ2-7; 8 nucleotides line up with TRBD2. With V trimmed by 3 bases and J by 4 bases, 2 bases remained unmatched. The CDR3 spans 13 residues. In germline, CDR1 is SGHVS, CDR2 FNYEAQ. As DNA, the CDR3 is TGTGCCAGCAGCTTGGGACTAGGTTACGAGCAGTACTTC. Protein product: CASSLGLGYEQYF.

The chain combines TRBV20-1 with TRBJ2-7; D uncertain. The CDR3 loop spans 15 amino acids. Germline V gives CDR1 DFQATT, CDR2 SNEGSKA (reference sequence). Between the trimmed V and J ends, which lost 2 bases and 4 bases, there was a span of 18 bases. The CDR3 protein is CSARFLRAGVYEQYF. The CDR3, as DNA: TGCAGTGCTAGATTCCTCCGGGCTGGGGTTTACGAGCAGTACTTC.

The chain employs TRBV10-3 and TRBJ2-3, with 10 bases lining up with TRBD2. Germline V gives CDR1 ENHRY, CDR2 SYGVKD. Losses at the gene ends were 7 bases for V and 1 base for J; bases not matched to a gene: 2. The length of the CDR3 is 14 residues. DNA of the CDR3: TGTGCCATCACTACTAGCGGGGGCACAGATACGCAGTATTTT. Translated, it gives CAITTSGGTDTQYF.

The sample holds a few counts of this clonotype. The gene calls are TRBV20-1 and TRBJ1-4; unclear D gene. Per germline, CDR1 DFQATT and CDR2 SNEGSKA (reference sequence). V lost 0 bases, J lost 0 bases, and 8 bases lay in between. The CDR3 sequence is 15 residues long. The DNA of the CDR3 is TGCAGTGCTAGAGATACCCCAACAACTAATGAAAAACTGTTTTTT. As protein: CSARDTPTTNEKLFF.

This clonotype was detected only a few times. The chain joins TRBV20-1 to TRBJ2-7; 11 bases align to TRBD1. The V segment lost 3 bases and the J segment 6 bases; nucleotides outside the gene matches: 7. Germline loops: CDR1 DFQATT, CDR2 SNEGSKA (reference sequence). The CDR3 totals 14 residues. This chain's CDR3 is CSARTAGTGGEQYF. In DNA, the CDR3 is TGCAGTGCTAGGACTGCCGGGACAGGGGGCGAGCAGTACTTC.

This sequence joins TRBV7-2 and TRBJ2-5; 8 positions agree with TRBD1. The last part of the DNA fits TRBJ2-7 better; the J call may be wrong. The CDR3 has 18 amino acids. The V gene's germline CDR1 is SGHTA and CDR2 FQGNSA. The CDR3 protein is CASTPSALGWTGIGEQYF. CDR3 sequence (DNA): TGTGCCAGCACCCCTTCCGCCCTTGGTTGGACAGGGATCGGCGAGCAGTACTTC.

The chain recombines TRBV12-3 or TRBV12-4 with TRBJ1-5; D uncertain. The ends were cut back, 2 bases at V and 4 bases at J, with 12 bases in the middle. CDR3 length equals 15 residues. CDR3 coding DNA: TGTGCCAGCAGTTTAAGCCTAGGGAAGAATCAGCCCCAGCATTTT. Protein sequence: CASSLSLGKNQPQHF.

The chain uses TRBV20-1 and TRBJ2-7, with 8 bases identical to TRBD1. Germline CDR1 and CDR2: DFQATT and SNEGSKA (reference sequence). CDR3 length equals 14 residues. V was clipped by 3 bases and J by 0 bases; unmatched bases: 4. CDR3 residues: CSASRDRFSYEQYF. CDR3 nucleotide sequence: TGCAGTGCTAGTCGGGACAGGTTCTCCTACGAGCAGTACTTC.

This clonotype was picked up a small number of times. J is TRBJ2-3 and V is TRBV7-2; tentatively, D is TRBD2 (5 bases). The V and J ends lost 3 bases and 4 bases respectively, with 14 bases between them. Germline V gives CDR1 SGHTA, CDR2 FQGNSA. There are 15 residues in the CDR3. CDR3 nucleotides: TGTGCCAGCAGCTTCCGTCTAGCAAAGCCAGATACGCAGTATTTT. As protein: CASSFRLAKPDTQYF.

The gene calls are TRBV27 and TRBJ2-3; D may be TRBD1 or TRBD2 (6 bases each). The CDR3 runs to 17 residues. Germline V gene lookup returns CDR1 MNHEY and CDR2 SMNVEV (reference sequence). V lost 0 bases to trimming and J lost 2 bases, with 15 bases between them. DNA for the CDR3: TGTGCCAGCAGTTTATCGGGGGGCCCCCACTACACAGATACGCAGTATTTT. It codes for CASSLSGGPHYTDTQYF.

This clonotype has more than one count but fewer than ten. The chain carries TRBV7-9 and TRBJ1-6; D is uncertain. In germline, CDR1 is SEHNR, CDR2 FQNEAQ (reference sequence). The CDR3 consists of 15 residues. V gave up 5 bases and J gave up 14 bases, with 22 bases separating them. This chain's CDR3 is CASSLHTTGISALHF. CDR3 coding DNA: TGTGCCAGCAGCCTCCACACCACGGGGATTTCGGCCCTCCACTTT.

The genes are TRBV25-1 and TRBJ1-1, with 8 bases aligning to TRBD1. The CDR3 has 15 amino acids. The trim removed 4 bases at V and 0 bases at J, leaving 4 bases unmatched. Germline assignment: CDR1 MGHDK and CDR2 SYGVNS. The CDR3 nucleotides are TGTGCCAGCAGTGGGACAGGGAGGCTGAACACTGAAGCTTTCTTT. This translates into CASSGTGRLNTEAFF.

The V gene is TRBV18, the J gene TRBJ2-7; TRBD1 agrees at 9 bases. Per the germline V gene, CDR1 is KGHSH and CDR2 is LQKENI. The V and J ends lost 4 bases and 5 bases, in that order; junction bases with no gene match: 3. The CDR3 has 13 residues. CDR3 protein: CASSRTGGDEQYF. The CDR3 DNA reads TGTGCCAGCTCACGAACAGGGGGCGACGAGCAGTACTTC.

V usage is TRBV7-2 and J usage is TRBJ2-5; possibly TRBD2 for D (6 bases). Per germline, CDR1 SGHTA and CDR2 FQGNSA. V gave up 5 bases and J gave up 5 bases, with 15 bases separating them. The length of the CDR3 is 14 residues. The CDR3: CASSPRRAVETQYF. In nucleotides, the CDR3 is TGTGCCAGCAGCCCTCGGAGGGCCGTCGAGACCCAGTACTTC.

The chain carries TRBV7-2 and TRBJ2-1, with 7 bases fitting TRBD1. Germline lookup yields CDR1 SGHTA and CDR2 FQGNSA. V lost 1 base and J lost 8; bases outside the gene matches: 5. The CDR3 runs 14 residues. The CDR3 nucleotides read TGTGCCAGCAGCTTAGAGGTCACAGGGGATGAGCAGTTCTTC. Translated: CASSLEVTGDEQFF.